This T cell receptor beta chain was captured by sequencing in a study of T cell responses to AZD1222 COVID-19 vaccine. Study-wide results and caveats: None of the repertoires were sampled until the peak T cell response had passed.

Some clones are missing from TCRdb's copy, which holds only in-frame ones; the method was immunoSEQ multiplex PCR. The sample contains 90,000 to 130,000 clones, over 85% of which appear only once. This clone showed up just a few times. Its antigen remains unknown. Second-dose groups at about 4 or about 12 weeks were pooled. CDR3 size: 14 residues. Trimming removed 6 bases from V and 7 bases from J; junction bases left unmatched: 5. Germline V gene data show CDR1 as MRHNA and CDR2 as SNTAGT. The TCR comes from an adult who received the AZD1222 COVID-19 vaccine. The rearrangement joins TRBV6-4 to TRBJ1-6; 8 nucleotides agree with TRBD1. The material sequenced was peripheral blood, taken 28 days after the second AZD1222 dose. The CDR3 DNA follows: TGTGCCAGCAGCGCGACAGGGGCGAATTCACCCCTCCACTTT. This translates into CASSATGANSPLHF.